A selection of T cell receptor beta chains follows, all from one sample in a study of beta chain features in type 1 diabetes. Profiled with immunoSEQ multiplex PCR; TCRdb holds only in-frame clones, not every one. Among 65,000 to 85,000 clones listed, about 50% were seen once. Sample: central memory CD4+ T cells from blood. The receptors were sampled from a young man with type 1 diabetes. Each CDR3 is given with its conserved first and last residue. Fields, in order: D gene, V gene, CDR3 length, clone size, J gene, CDR3 DNA, CDR3 protein. D genes are given only for firm matches. Clone size, where shown, is once, few, many, or a class for clones that have expanded.

d_call: TRBD1; v_call: TRBV10-3; cdr3_length: 17; clone_size: NA; j_call: TRBJ1-3; cdr3_nt: TGTGCCATCAGTGAGTCGGGATTACAGGGGGCTGGAAACACCATATATTTT; cdr3_aa: CAISESGLQGAGNTIYF
d_call: TRBD1; v_call: TRBV25-1; cdr3_length: 15; clone_size: NA; j_call: TRBJ2-3; cdr3_nt: TGTGCCAGCAGTCCCCGGGACAGGTTCGGGAATACGCAGTATTTT; cdr3_aa: CASSPRDRFGNTQYF
d_call: NA; v_call: TRBV19; cdr3_length: 13; clone_size: NA; j_call: TRBJ1-3; cdr3_nt: TGTGCCACGAAAGCGGGATCTGGAAACACCATATATTTT; cdr3_aa: CATKAGSGNTIYF
d_call: TRBD1; v_call: TRBV19; cdr3_length: 15; clone_size: NA; j_call: TRBJ1-1; cdr3_nt: TGTGCCAGTAGTCACACGGGCGCAGGGGGCATTGAAGCTTTCTTT; cdr3_aa: CASSHTGAGGIEAFF
d_call: TRBD1; v_call: TRBV7-2; cdr3_length: 15; clone_size: NA; j_call: TRBJ1-3; cdr3_nt: TGTGCCAGCAGCTTAGACAGGGGTGAAGGAAACACCATATATTTT; cdr3_aa: CASSLDRGEGNTIYF
d_call: TRBD2; v_call: TRBV5-4; cdr3_length: 15; clone_size: NA; j_call: TRBJ2-2; cdr3_nt: TGTGCCAGCAGCTTGGGTCCAAGCGGGGCCGGGGAGCTGTTTTTT; cdr3_aa: CASSLGPSGAGELFF
d_call: TRBD1; v_call: TRBV5-4; cdr3_length: 16; clone_size: few; j_call: TRBJ1-2; cdr3_nt: TGTGCCAGCAGCTCAGGACAGGGGCCGCGTAACTATGGCTACACCTTC; cdr3_aa: CASSSGQGPRNYGYTF
d_call: TRBD2; v_call: TRBV7-2; cdr3_length: 14; clone_size: once; j_call: TRBJ2-7; cdr3_nt: TGTGCCAGCAGCTTAGATTCGGGACTAGCGCGGCAGTACTTC; cdr3_aa: CASSLDSGLARQYF
d_call: TRBD1; v_call: TRBV6-5; cdr3_length: 12; clone_size: NA; j_call: TRBJ2-5; cdr3_nt: TGTGCCAGCGGACAGGGTGGTCAGACCCAGTACTTC; cdr3_aa: CASGQGGQTQYF
d_call: TRBD1; v_call: TRBV5-1; cdr3_length: 14; clone_size: NA; j_call: TRBJ2-7; cdr3_nt: TGCGCCAGCAGCCGGGGACAGGGAGCTTTCGAGCAGTACTTC; cdr3_aa: CASSRGQGAFEQYF
d_call: TRBD1; v_call: TRBV4-1; cdr3_length: 18; clone_size: few; j_call: TRBJ2-2; cdr3_nt: TGCGCCAGCAGCCAAGAAATGCGGACAGGGCTGGGGGCCGGGGAGCTGTTTTTT; cdr3_aa: CASSQEMRTGLGAGELFF
d_call: TRBD1; v_call: TRBV25-1; cdr3_length: 16; clone_size: NA; j_call: TRBJ2-1; cdr3_nt: TGTGCCAGCAGTCAACAGGGGGTTAGCTCCTACAATGAGCAGTTCTTC; cdr3_aa: CASSQQGVSSYNEQFF
d_call: NA; v_call: TRBV6-5; cdr3_length: 14; clone_size: NA; j_call: TRBJ2-3; cdr3_nt: TGTGCCAGCAGTGGAGGTGGGGGCATGTATACGCAGTATTTT; cdr3_aa: CASSGGGGMYTQYF
d_call: TRBD2; v_call: TRBV28; cdr3_length: 15; clone_size: NA; j_call: TRBJ2-2; cdr3_nt: TGTGCCAGCAGTTCCGGCGGGAGGTCCACCGGGGAGCTGTTTTTT; cdr3_aa: CASSSGGRSTGELFF
d_call: TRBD2; v_call: TRBV19; cdr3_length: 15; clone_size: few; j_call: TRBJ2-7; cdr3_nt: TGTGCCAGTAGTTTAGGAGCGGGAGGAATGAGCGAGCAGTACTTC; cdr3_aa: CASSLGAGGMSEQYF
d_call: TRBD1; v_call: TRBV7-2; cdr3_length: 13; clone_size: few; j_call: TRBJ2-7; cdr3_nt: TGTGCCAGCAGCCCCGACAGGGTGGGGGAGCAGTACTTC; cdr3_aa: CASSPDRVGEQYF
d_call: TRBD2; v_call: TRBV10-2; cdr3_length: 19; clone_size: NA; j_call: TRBJ2-1; cdr3_nt: TGCGCCAGCAGTGGGACTAGCGCGGGCACCACTAGCTCCTACAATGAGCAGTTCTTC; cdr3_aa: CASSGTSAGTTSSYNEQFF
d_call: TRBD1; v_call: TRBV10-3; cdr3_length: 16; clone_size: few; j_call: TRBJ2-5; cdr3_nt: TGTGCCATCAGTGAGAGGTGGGGACAGGGTGGCCAGACCCAGTACTTC; cdr3_aa: CAISERWGQGGQTQYF
d_call: TRBD2; v_call: TRBV7-9; cdr3_length: 16; clone_size: NA; j_call: TRBJ2-2; cdr3_nt: TGTGCCAGCAGCTCCGGACTAGCGGGGGACACCGGGGAGCTGTTTTTT; cdr3_aa: CASSSGLAGDTGELFF
d_call: TRBD1; v_call: TRBV27; cdr3_length: 15; clone_size: once; j_call: TRBJ2-5; cdr3_nt: TGTGCCAGCAGTCACCGGACAGGCTCACAAGAGACCCAGTACTTC; cdr3_aa: CASSHRTGSQETQYF
d_call: NA; v_call: TRBV2; cdr3_length: 14; clone_size: NA; j_call: TRBJ1-6; cdr3_nt: TGTGCCAGCAGTCCGGACACCTTAGGGTCACCCCTCCACTTT; cdr3_aa: CASSPDTLGSPLHF
d_call: TRBD1; v_call: TRBV9; cdr3_length: 15; clone_size: NA; j_call: TRBJ2-1; cdr3_nt: TGTGCCAGCAGCTCGTGGACAGGGGGTGGCAATGAGCAGTTCTTC; cdr3_aa: CASSSWTGGGNEQFF
d_call: NA; v_call: TRBV19; cdr3_length: 13; clone_size: few; j_call: TRBJ2-5; cdr3_nt: TGTGCCAGTAGTACAGCGGTACAAGAGACCCAGTACTTC; cdr3_aa: CASSTAVQETQYF
d_call: NA; v_call: TRBV7-9; cdr3_length: 13; clone_size: NA; j_call: TRBJ2-7; cdr3_nt: TGTGCCAGCAGCCCCCGACGATCTCAGGGGCAGTACTTC; cdr3_aa: CASSPRRSQGQYF
d_call: TRBD2; v_call: TRBV6-5; cdr3_length: 15; clone_size: NA; j_call: TRBJ2-1; cdr3_nt: TGTGCCAGCAGTTACTCGGGGAGGGGTTACAATGAGCAGTTCTTC; cdr3_aa: CASSYSGRGYNEQFF
d_call: NA; v_call: TRBV6-1; cdr3_length: 14; clone_size: NA; j_call: TRBJ2-7; cdr3_nt: TGTGCCAGCAGTGAATTTCCCGCAACAAACGAGCAGTACTTC; cdr3_aa: CASSEFPATNEQYF
d_call: NA; v_call: TRBV5-8; cdr3_length: 14; clone_size: NA; j_call: TRBJ2-1; cdr3_nt: TGTGCCAGCAGGTTGAACCCAGGGGTCGATGAGCAGTTCTTC; cdr3_aa: CASRLNPGVDEQFF
d_call: TRBD2; v_call: TRBV29-1; cdr3_length: 14; clone_size: few; j_call: TRBJ2-5; cdr3_nt: TGCAGCGTGTCTAGCGGGAGCGGCGGGGAGACCCAGTACTTC; cdr3_aa: CSVSSGSGGETQYF